One and the same sample provided the 22 T cell receptor beta chains below, sequenced in a study of metastatic and nonmetastatic thyroid tumors. TCRdb reanalyzed the PCR reads via MiXCR. Among tens of thousands of clones, roughly 16% were seen once, and the ten largest hold 4.7%. No treatment had been given to any patient before thyroid surgery. The sequencing sample was made of blood. These receptors all stem from a female donor with papillary thyroid cancer or a benign thyroid nodule (not recorded which). Some clones in this sample may be carry-over from other donors' samples.

This clone occurred many times. The CDR3 nucleotides read TGCGCCAGCAGTGCTGGGACAGGGACCTCTAACTATGGCTACACCTTC. Encoded protein: CASSAGTGTSNYGYTF. The chain carries TRBV10-2 and TRBJ1-2; TRBD1 agrees at 9 bases. J lost 0 bases, V lost 4 bases, and 6 bases had no gene match. The CDR3 loop spans 16 amino acids. From germline, CDR1 is WSHSY and CDR2 SAAADI.

This clone was seen many times. The rearrangement joins TRBV19 to TRBJ2-1; 8 bases fit TRBD2. The V gene end was trimmed by 8 bases and the J gene end by 7 bases; junction bases not matched to a gene: 10. The length of the CDR3 is 14 residues. Germline CDR1 is LNHDA and CDR2 is SQIVND (reference sequence). CDR3 in amino acids: CASHGLGGGNEQFF. The CDR3 nucleotides read TGTGCCAGTCACGGGCTCGGGGGGGGGAATGAGCAGTTCTTC.

This clone was observed a handful of times. Its ends do not fully match the called genes, so a read error is possible. The CDR3, as DNA: TGTGCCACCATTGATTTTGGCGCAGGCAAGGTCGGCAGGCAGTTCTTC. Translated, it gives CATIDFGAGKVGRQFF. J is TRBJ2-1 and V is TRBV24-1; D unresolved. Germline V gene data show CDR1 as KGHDR and CDR2 as SFDVKD. The CDR3 totals 16 residues.

CDR3 in DNA: TGTGCCAGCAGCTCCGATGCGACAGGCGATGAGCAGTTCTTC. It codes for CASSSDATGDEQFF. The J gene is TRBJ2-1, the V gene TRBV28; the D gene is possibly TRBD1 (6 bases). Looked up from germline, CDR1 is MDHEN and CDR2 is SYDVKM. V lost 6 bases, J lost 8 bases, and 17 bases lay in between. This CDR3 has 14 residues.

As regards this clone: A read error may be the cause here, since a much bigger clone is one base away. The chain combines TRBV11-3 with TRBJ2-2; no reliable D call. The CDR3 length is 14 residues. CDR1 is SGHNT, CDR2 YENEEA, per germline. Here the CDR3 DNA reads TGTGCCAGCAGCTTAAAAGGGTACACCGTGGAGCTGTTTTTT. This translates into CASSLKGYTVELFF.

The V gene is TRBV19, the J gene TRBJ2-4, with 10 positions matching TRBD1. Germline V CDR1 and CDR2: LNHDA, SQIVND (reference sequence). CDR3 length equals 15 residues. The junction had 6 bases not matched to a gene; V was cut back by 4 bases and J by 6 bases. Here the CDR3 reads CASSRQGARGNIQYF. CDR3 DNA: TGTGCCAGTAGTAGACAGGGGGCTCGGGGAAACATTCAGTACTTC.

At least ten counts were recorded for this clone. This chain links TRBV9 with TRBJ2-1; D perhaps matches TRBD2 (5 bases). Germline CDR1 SGDLS, CDR2 YYNGEE. This CDR3 spans 13 amino acids. V lost 0 bases and J 9 bases, leaving 10 bases between the germline ends. The CDR3 spells CASSVVDGVEQFF. CDR3 coding DNA: TGTGCCAGCAGCGTAGTCGACGGGGTTGAGCAGTTCTTC.

The V and J genes are TRBV5-1 and TRBJ1-3; a possible D gene is TRBD1 (5 bases). V lost 3 bases, J lost 0 bases, and 16 bases lay in between. CDR3 size: 17 residues. CDR1 is SGHRS, CDR2 YFSETQ, per germline. The CDR3: CASSSGELGYSGNTIYF. CDR3 nucleotide sequence: TGCGCCAGCAGCTCGGGGGAACTCGGATACTCTGGAAACACCATATATTTT.

Only a few counts were recorded for this clone. This chain links TRBV5-4 with TRBJ2-1, with 9 bases that match TRBD1. Trimming removed 5 bases from V and 4 bases from J; junction bases left unmatched: 4. The CDR3 has 14 residues. Germline-derived CDR1 and CDR2 are SGHNT and YYREEE (reference sequence). The CDR3 sequence: CASRSGTGYNEQFF. DNA of the CDR3: TGTGCCAGCAGGTCCGGGACAGGGTACAATGAGCAGTTCTTC. The full variable domain, rest sourced from reference TRBV5-4 and TRBJ2-1, is ETGVTQSPTHLIKTRGQQVTLRCSSQSGHNTVSWYQQALGQGPQFIFQYYREEENGRGNFPPRFSGLQFPNYSSELNVNALELDDSALYLCASRSGTGYNEQFFGPGTRLTVL.

This chain connects TRBV12-3 or TRBV12-4 to TRBJ1-4, with D unresolved. The CDR3 is 14 residues long. Trimming removed 6 bases from V and 6 bases from J, with 14 bases in between. Here the CDR3 reads CASRGLREDEKLFF. The CDR3 DNA follows: TGTGCCAGCAGGGGTCTGAGAGAGGATGAAAAACTGTTTTTT.

Of note for this clone: Since a much larger clone is just one base distant, this may be a read error. The V and J genes are TRBV5-4 and TRBJ2-7; D tentatively fits TRBD1 or TRBD2 (6 bases each). V dropped 5 bases and J dropped 3 bases, with 12 bases sitting between them. The CDR3 has 13 residues. Germline V gene lookup returns CDR1 SGHNT and CDR2 YYREEE (reference sequence). This CDR3 is CASSLEGGYEQYF. The CDR3 nucleotides read TGTGCCAGCAGTCTAGAGGGGGGCTACGAGCAGTACTTC.

The chain recombines TRBV5-1 with TRBJ2-6; D gene ambiguous. This CDR3 comprises 15 residues. CDR1 and CDR2 from the germline V gene are SGHRS and YFSETQ. Between the trimmed V and J ends, which lost 2 bases and 2 bases, there was a span of 8 bases. CDR3 nucleotides: TGCGCCAGCAGCTTAGAAGTTCCTGGGGCCAACGTCCTGACTTTC. Its translation: CASSLEVPGANVLTF. Using reference TRBV5-1 and TRBJ2-6 for the parts outside the CDR3, the full variable domain is KAGVTQTPRYLIKTRGQQVTLSCSPISGHRSVSWYQQTPGQGLQFLFEYFSETQRNKGNFPGRFSGRQFSNSRSEMNVSTLELGDSALYLCASSLEVPGANVLTFGAGSRLTVL.

This clone has ten or more counts. The genes are TRBV10-3 and TRBJ2-7; D unclear. This CDR3 is built from 17 residues. Germline CDR1 and CDR2: ENHRY and SYGVKD. Trimming stripped 3 bases from V and 0 bases from J, with 18 bases between. The CDR3 nucleotides are TGTGCCATCAGTGACGGCCGGGCAGGATCCGTCTCCTACGAGCAGTACTTC. It yields the protein CAISDGRAGSVSYEQYF.

The genes are TRBV27 and TRBJ2-7, with 7 nucleotides matching TRBD2. CDR1 MNHEY and CDR2 SMNVEV come from the germline V gene (reference sequence). CDR3 length: 15 amino acids. V lost 3 bases and J lost 3; bases outside the gene matches: 8. CDR3: CASSLVASGDYEQYF. As DNA, the CDR3 is TGTGCCAGCAGTTTGGTGGCTAGCGGTGACTACGAGCAGTACTTC.

This clone came up once. One base away lies a much larger clone, so this may be a sequencing read error. The chain uses TRBV2 and TRBJ2-1; 9 nucleotides match TRBD2. There are 18 residues in the CDR3. Germline trimming cut 4 bases from V and 0 bases from J; bases unmatched to any gene: 10. Germline loops: CDR1 SNHLY, CDR2 FYNNEI. In nucleotides, the CDR3 is TGTGCCAGCAGTGCCAACCTTGAGCGGGGGGACTCCTACAATGAGCAGTTCTTC. As protein: CASSANLERGDSYNEQFF.

This sequence joins TRBV6-1 and TRBJ1-2; D gene unclear. CDR1 MNHNS and CDR2 SASEGT come from the germline V gene. This CDR3 contains 15 residues. Trimming stripped 6 bases from V and 5 bases from J, with 19 bases between. As DNA, the CDR3 is TGTGCCAGCAGCTCCCTCCCCAGCGGCCCATATGGCTACACCTTC. It codes for CASSSLPSGPYGYTF.

A word on this clone: Given a much more abundant clone one base away, this may be a read error. The chain uses TRBV3-1 and TRBJ2-3; no clear D. Germline lookup yields CDR1 LGHDT and CDR2 YNNKEL (reference sequence). The CDR3 is 17 residues long. The CDR3 region is CASSQVRRVSHTDTLYF. The CDR3 nucleotides read TGTGCCAGCAGCCAGGTCAGGAGAGTCAGTCATACAGATACGCTGTATTTT.

J is TRBJ2-1 and V is TRBV7-6, with TRBD2 matching over 8 bases. The CDR3 length is 15 residues. Per the germline V gene, CDR1 is SGHVS and CDR2 is FNYEAQ. V shed 6 bases, J shed 3 bases, and the junction held 7 bases outside the gene matches. CDR3 coding DNA: TGTGCCAGCAGTGACGGGGGGGCCAGCTACAATGAGCAGTTCTTC. It is translated as CASSDGGASYNEQFF.

This clone was recorded at least ten times. The V and J genes are TRBV20-1 and TRBJ1-2, with D possibly TRBD1 on 5 matching bases. The CDR3 has 12 amino acids. The germline V gene has CDR1 DFQATT and CDR2 SNEGSKA (reference sequence). The ends were cut back, 6 bases at V and 4 bases at J, with 12 bases in the middle. This chain's CDR3 is CSARDGVYGYTF. CDR3 DNA sequence: TGCAGTGCCCGGGACGGAGTCTATGGCTACACCTTC.

This clone is deemed medium-sized. J is TRBJ1-1 and V is TRBV10-1; D call uncertain. Germline lookup yields CDR1 WNHNN and CDR2 SYGVQD (reference sequence). The length of the CDR3 is 13 residues. Trimming removed 6 bases from V and 4 bases from J, with 12 bases in between. The CDR3: CASSRDRGTEAFF. In DNA form, the CDR3 reads TGCGCCAGCAGCCGCGACCGGGGCACTGAAGCTTTCTTT.

In its sample, this clone was seen a few times. The J gene is TRBJ2-3, the V gene TRBV30, with TRBD1 as a possible D gene (6 bases). This CDR3 is 15 amino acids long. The germline gives CDR1 GTSNPN, CDR2 SVGIG (reference sequence). V lost 5 bases and J 3 bases, leaving 18 bases between the germline ends. DNA for the CDR3: TGTGCCTGGGGGGGACAATTATCGGGTACAGATACGCAGTATTTT. Its protein product is CAWGGQLSGTDTQYF.

This clone showed up many times. The chain is built from TRBV5-6 and TRBJ2-3, with D hard to call. Trimming shortened V by 0 bases and J by 13 bases, and 15 bases separated the two germline ends. Germline V CDR1 and CDR2: SGHDT, YYEEEE. The CDR3 length is 13 residues. DNA for the CDR3: TGTGCCAGCAGCTTGGCCGAAGAGGTACGGGAGTATTTT. Translating it yields CASSLAEEVREYF.